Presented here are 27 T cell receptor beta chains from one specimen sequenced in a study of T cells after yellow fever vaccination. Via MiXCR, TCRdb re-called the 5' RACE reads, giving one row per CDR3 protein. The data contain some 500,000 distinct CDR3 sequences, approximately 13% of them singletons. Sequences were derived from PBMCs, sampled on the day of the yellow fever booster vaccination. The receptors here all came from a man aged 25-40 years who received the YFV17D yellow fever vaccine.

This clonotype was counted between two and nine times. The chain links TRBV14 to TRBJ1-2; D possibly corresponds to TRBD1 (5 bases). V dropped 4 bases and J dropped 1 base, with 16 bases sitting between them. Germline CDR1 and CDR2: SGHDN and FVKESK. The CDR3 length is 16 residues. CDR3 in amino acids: CASSPRQGLINYGYTF. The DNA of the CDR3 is TGTGCCAGCAGCCCCCGGCAGGGACTAATTAACTATGGCTACACCTTC.

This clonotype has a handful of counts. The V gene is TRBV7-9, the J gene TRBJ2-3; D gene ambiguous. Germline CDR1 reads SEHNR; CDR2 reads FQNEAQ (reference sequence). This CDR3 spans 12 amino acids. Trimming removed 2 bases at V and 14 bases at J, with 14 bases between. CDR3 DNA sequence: TGTGCCAGCAGCTTAACCCTAGAACTGCTGTATTTT. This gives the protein CASSLTLELLYF.

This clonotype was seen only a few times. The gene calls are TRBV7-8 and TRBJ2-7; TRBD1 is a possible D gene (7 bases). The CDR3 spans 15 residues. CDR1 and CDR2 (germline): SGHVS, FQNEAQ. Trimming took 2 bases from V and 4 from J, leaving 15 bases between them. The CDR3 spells CASSLRLRGDYEQYF. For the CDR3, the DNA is TGTGCCAGCAGCTTACGCCTCAGGGGGGATTACGAGCAGTACTTC. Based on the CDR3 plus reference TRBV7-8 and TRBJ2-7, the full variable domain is GAGVSQSPRYKVAKRGQDVALRCDPISGHVSLFWYQQALGQGPEFLTYFQNEAQLDKSGLPSDRFFAERPEGSVSTLKIQRTQQEDSAVYLCASSLRLRGDYEQYFGPGTRLTVT.

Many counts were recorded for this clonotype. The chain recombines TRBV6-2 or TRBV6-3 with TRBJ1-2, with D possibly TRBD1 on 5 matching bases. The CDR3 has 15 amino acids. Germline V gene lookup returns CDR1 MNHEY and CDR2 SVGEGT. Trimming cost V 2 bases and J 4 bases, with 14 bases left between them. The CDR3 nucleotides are TGTGCCAGCAGTTACACAATTTCGGACATCTATGGCTACACCTTC. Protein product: CASSYTISDIYGYTF.

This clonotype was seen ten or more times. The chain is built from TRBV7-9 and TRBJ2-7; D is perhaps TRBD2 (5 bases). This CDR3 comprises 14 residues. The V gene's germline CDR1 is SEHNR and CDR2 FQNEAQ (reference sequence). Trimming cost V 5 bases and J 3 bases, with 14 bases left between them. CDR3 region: CASSPSDAGYEQYF. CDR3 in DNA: TGTGCCAGCAGCCCAAGTGACGCGGGCTACGAGCAGTACTTC.

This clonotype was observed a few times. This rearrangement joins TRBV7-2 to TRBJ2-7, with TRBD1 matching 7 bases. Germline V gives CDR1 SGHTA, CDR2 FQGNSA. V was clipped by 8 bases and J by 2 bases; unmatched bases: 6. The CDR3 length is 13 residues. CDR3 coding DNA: TGTGCCAGCGGTACGCAGGGGGCCTACGAGCAGTACTTC. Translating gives CASGTQGAYEQYF.

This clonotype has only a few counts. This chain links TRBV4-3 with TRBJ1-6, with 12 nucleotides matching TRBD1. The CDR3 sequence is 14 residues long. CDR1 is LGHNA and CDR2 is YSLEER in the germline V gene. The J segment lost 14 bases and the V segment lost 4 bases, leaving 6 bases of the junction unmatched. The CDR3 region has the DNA TGCGCCAGCAGCCTGGGACAGGGGGCGGAAACCCTCCACTTT. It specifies CASSLGQGAETLHF.

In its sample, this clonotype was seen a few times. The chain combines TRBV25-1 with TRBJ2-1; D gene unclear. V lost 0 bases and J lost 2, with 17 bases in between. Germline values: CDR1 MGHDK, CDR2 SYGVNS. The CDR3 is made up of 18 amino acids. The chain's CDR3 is CASSEYFSGEEPYNEQFF. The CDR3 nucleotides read TGTGCCAGCAGTGAATATTTCTCAGGCGAGGAACCCTACAATGAGCAGTTCTTC.

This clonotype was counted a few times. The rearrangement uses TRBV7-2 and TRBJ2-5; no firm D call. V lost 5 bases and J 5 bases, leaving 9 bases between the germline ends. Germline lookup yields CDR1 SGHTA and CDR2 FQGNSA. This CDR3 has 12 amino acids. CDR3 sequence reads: CASSGYPETQYF. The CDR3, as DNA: TGTGCCAGCAGCGGTTATCCGGAGACCCAGTACTTC. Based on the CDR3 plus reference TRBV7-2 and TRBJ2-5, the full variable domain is GAGVSQSPSNKVTEKGKDVELRCDPISGHTALYWYRQSLGQGLEFLIYFQGNSAPDKSGLPSDRFSAERTGGSVSTLTIQRTQQEDSAVYLCASSGYPETQYFGPGTRLLVL.

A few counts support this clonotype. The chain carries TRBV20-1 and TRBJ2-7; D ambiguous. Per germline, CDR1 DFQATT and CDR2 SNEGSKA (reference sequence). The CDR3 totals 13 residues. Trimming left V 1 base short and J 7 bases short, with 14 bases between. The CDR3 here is CSARGSPSGEQYF. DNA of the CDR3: TGCAGTGCTAGAGGTTCACCCTCCGGGGAGCAGTACTTC.

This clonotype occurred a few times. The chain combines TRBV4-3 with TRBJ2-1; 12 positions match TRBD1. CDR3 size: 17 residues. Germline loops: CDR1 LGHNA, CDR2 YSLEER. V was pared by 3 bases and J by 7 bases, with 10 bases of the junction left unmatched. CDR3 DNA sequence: TGCGCCAGCAGCCAGCTGGCGGGACAGGGGGCGGGAAATGAGCAGTTCTTC. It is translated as CASSQLAGQGAGNEQFF.

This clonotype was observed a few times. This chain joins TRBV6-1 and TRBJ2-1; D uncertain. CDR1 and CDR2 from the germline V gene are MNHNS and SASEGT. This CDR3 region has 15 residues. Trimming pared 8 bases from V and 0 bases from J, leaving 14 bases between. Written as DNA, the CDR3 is TGTGCCAGCTCGGCCGGGTCTAGCTCCTACAATGAGCAGTTCTTC. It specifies CASSAGSSSYNEQFF.

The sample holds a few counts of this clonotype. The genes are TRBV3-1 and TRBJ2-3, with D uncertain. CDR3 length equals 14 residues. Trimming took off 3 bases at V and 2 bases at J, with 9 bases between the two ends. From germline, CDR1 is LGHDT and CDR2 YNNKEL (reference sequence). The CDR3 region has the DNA TGTGCCAGCAGCCAGACCCCAGACACAGATACGCAGTATTTT. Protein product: CASSQTPDTDTQYF.

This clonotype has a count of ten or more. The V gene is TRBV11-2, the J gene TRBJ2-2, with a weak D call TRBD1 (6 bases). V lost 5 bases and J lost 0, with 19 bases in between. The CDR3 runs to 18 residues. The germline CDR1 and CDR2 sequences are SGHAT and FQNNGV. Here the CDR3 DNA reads TGTGCCAGCAGCCCCCCTATACAGGGCAACGCGAACACCGGGGAGCTGTTTTTT. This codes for CASSPPIQGNANTGELFF.

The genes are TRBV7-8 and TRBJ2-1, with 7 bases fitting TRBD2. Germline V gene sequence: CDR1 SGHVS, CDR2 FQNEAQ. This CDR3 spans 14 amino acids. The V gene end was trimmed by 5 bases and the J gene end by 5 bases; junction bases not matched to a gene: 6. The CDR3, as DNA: TGTGCCAGCAGCAGGAGACTAGCCCACAATGAGCAGTTCTTC. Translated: CASSRRLAHNEQFF. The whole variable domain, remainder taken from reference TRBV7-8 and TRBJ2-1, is GAGVSQSPRYKVAKRGQDVALRCDPISGHVSLFWYQQALGQGPEFLTYFQNEAQLDKSGLPSDRFFAERPEGSVSTLKIQRTQQEDSAVYLCASSRRLAHNEQFFGPGTRLTVL.

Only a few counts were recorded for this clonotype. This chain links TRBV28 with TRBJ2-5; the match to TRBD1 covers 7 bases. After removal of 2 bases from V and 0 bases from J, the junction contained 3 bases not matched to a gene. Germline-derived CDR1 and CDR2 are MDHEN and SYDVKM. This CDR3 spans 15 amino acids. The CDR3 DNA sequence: TGTGCCAGCAGTTTACAACAGGGGCACCAAGAGACCCAGTACTTC. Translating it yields CASSLQQGHQETQYF.

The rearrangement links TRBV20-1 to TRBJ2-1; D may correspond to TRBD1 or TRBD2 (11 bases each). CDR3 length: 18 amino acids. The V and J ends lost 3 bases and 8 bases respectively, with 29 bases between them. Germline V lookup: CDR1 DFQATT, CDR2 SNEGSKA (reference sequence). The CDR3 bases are TGCAGTGCTAGTGGACAGGGGGCCGGGACTAGCGGAGCCTATGAGCAGTTCTTC. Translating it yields CSASGQGAGTSGAYEQFF.

The CDR3 coding sequence is TGCAGCGTTGCGGGGGAGGCTGAAGCTTTCTTT. It encodes CSVAGEAEAFF. V usage is TRBV29-1 and J usage is TRBJ1-1; weak D call: TRBD1 (5 bases). The CDR3 contains 11 residues. V lost 4 bases to trimming and J lost 6 bases, with 9 bases between them. Germline V gives CDR1 SQVTM, CDR2 ANQGSEA. The complete variable domain, with remaining parts taken from reference TRBV29-1 and TRBJ1-1, reads SAVISQKPSRDICQRGTSLTIQCQVDSQVTMMFWYRQQPGQSLTLIATANQGSEATYESGFVIDKFPISRPNLTFSTLTVSNMSPEDSSIYLCSVAGEAEAFFGQGTRLTVV.

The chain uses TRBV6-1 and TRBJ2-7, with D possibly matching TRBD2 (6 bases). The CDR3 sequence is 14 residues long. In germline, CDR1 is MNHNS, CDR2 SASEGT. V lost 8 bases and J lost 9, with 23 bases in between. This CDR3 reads CASGVGGKLRVQYF. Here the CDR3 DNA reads TGTGCCAGCGGCGTAGGCGGGAAACTACGGGTGCAGTACTTC.

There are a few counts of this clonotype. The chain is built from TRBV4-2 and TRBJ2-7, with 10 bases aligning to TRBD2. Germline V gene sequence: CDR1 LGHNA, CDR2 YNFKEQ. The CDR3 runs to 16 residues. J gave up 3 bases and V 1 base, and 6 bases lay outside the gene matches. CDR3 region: CASSQAGTSANYEQYF. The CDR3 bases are TGTGCCAGCAGCCAAGCGGGGACTAGCGCCAACTACGAGCAGTACTTC.

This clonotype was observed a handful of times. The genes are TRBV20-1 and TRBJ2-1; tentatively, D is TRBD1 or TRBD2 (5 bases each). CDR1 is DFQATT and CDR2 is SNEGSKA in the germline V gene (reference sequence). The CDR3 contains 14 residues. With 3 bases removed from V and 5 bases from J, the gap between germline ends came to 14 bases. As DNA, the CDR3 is TGCAGTGCTAGCGGGGCGAAGGCCCACAATGAGCAGTTCTTC. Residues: CSASGAKAHNEQFF.

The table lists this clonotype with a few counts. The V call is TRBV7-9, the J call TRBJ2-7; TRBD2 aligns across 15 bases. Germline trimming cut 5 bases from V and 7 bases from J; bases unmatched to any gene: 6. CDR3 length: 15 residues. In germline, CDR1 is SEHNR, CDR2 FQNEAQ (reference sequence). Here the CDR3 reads CASSLMGLAGGEQYF. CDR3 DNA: TGTGCCAGCAGCCTAATGGGACTAGCGGGAGGAGAGCAGTACTTC. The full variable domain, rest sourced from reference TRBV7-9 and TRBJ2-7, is DTGVSQNPRHKITKRGQNVTFRCDPISEHNRLYWYRQTLGQGPEFLTYFQNEAQLEKSRLLSDRFSAERPKGSFSTLEIQRTEQGDSAMYLCASSLMGLAGGEQYFGPGTRLTVT.

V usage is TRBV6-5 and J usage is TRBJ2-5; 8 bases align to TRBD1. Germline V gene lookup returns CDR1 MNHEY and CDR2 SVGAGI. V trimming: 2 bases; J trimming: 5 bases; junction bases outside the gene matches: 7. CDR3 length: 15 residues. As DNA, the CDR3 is TGTGCCAGCAGTTACAGCAGGGGGCGAGGTGAGACCCAGTACTTC. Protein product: CASSYSRGRGETQYF.

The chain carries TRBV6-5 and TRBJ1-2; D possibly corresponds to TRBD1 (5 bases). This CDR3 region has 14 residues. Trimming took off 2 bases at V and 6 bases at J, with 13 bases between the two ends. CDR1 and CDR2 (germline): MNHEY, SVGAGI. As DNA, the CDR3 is TGTGCCAGCAGTTACCAGCCGGGGGTGGATGGCTACACCTTC. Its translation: CASSYQPGVDGYTF.

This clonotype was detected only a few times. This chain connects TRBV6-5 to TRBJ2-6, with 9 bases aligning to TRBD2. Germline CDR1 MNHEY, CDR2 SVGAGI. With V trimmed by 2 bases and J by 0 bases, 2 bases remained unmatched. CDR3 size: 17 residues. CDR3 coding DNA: TGTGCCAGCAGTTACGGGACTAGCAGCTCTGGGGCCAACGTCCTGACTTTC. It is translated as CASSYGTSSSGANVLTF.

The CDR3 DNA reads as TGTGCCAGCTTGGGTCAGCTCCAGGACACTGAAGCTTTCTTT. Amino acid sequence: CASLGQLQDTEAFF. The chain joins TRBV18 to TRBJ1-1; D is ambiguous. This CDR3 has 14 amino acids. The germline CDR1 and CDR2 sequences are KGHSH and LQKENI. V shed 7 bases and J shed 3 bases, with 15 bases lying between them.

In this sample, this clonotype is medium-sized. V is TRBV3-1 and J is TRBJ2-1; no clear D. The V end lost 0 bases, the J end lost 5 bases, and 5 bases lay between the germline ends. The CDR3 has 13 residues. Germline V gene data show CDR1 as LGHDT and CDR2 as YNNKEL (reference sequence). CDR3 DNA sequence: TGTGCCAGCAGCCAAGAGGTGCACAATGAGCAGTTCTTC. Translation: CASSQEVHNEQFF.